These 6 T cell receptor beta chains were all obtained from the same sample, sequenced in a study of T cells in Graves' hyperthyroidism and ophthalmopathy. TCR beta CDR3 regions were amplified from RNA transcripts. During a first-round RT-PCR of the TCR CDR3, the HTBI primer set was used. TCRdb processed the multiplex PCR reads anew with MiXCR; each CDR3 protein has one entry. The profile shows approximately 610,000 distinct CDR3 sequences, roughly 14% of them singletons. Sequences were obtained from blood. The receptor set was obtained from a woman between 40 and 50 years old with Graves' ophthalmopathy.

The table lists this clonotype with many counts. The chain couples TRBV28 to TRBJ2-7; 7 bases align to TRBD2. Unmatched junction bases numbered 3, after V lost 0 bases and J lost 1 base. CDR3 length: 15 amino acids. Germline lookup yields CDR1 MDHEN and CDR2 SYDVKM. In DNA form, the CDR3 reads TGTGCCAGCAGTTTATGGGAACTAGCGTCCTACGAGCAGTACTTC. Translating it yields CASSLWELASYEQYF.

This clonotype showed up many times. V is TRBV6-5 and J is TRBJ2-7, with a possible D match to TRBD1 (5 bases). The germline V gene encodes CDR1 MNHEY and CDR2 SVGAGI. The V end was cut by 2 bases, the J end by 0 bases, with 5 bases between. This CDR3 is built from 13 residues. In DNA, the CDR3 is TGTGCCAGCAGTTACGGACACTCCTACGAGCAGTACTTC. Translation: CASSYGHSYEQYF.

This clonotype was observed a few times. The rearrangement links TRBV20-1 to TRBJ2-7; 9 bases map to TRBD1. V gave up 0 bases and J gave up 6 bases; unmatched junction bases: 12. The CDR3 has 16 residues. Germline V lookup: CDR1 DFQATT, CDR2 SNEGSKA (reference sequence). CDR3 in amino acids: CSARDDRMGQGSEQYF. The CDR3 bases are TGCAGTGCTAGAGACGACCGGATGGGACAGGGTTCCGAGCAGTACTTC.

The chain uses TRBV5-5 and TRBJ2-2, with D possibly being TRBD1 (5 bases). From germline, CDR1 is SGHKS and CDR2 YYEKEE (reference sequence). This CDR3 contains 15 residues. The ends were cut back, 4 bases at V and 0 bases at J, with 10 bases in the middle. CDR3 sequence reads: CASSHGAANTGELFF. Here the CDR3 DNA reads TGTGCCAGCAGCCATGGGGCAGCGAACACCGGGGAGCTGTTTTTT.

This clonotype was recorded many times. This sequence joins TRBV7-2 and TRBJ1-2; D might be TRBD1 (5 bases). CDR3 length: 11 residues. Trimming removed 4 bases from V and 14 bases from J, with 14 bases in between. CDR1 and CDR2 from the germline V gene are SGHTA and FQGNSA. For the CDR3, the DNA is TGTGCCAGCAGCTCGGGACGAGTTTGTACCTTC. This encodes CASSSGRVCTF.

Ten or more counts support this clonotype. CDR3 region: CASSFKGPAEQYF. CDR3 DNA sequence: TGTGCCAGCAGCTTCAAAGGCCCGGCCGAGCAGTACTTC. The genes are TRBV5-5 and TRBJ2-7; D gene ambiguous. V lost 2 bases, J lost 6 bases, and 12 bases lay in between. CDR3 length: 13 amino acids. Per the germline V gene, CDR1 is SGHKS and CDR2 is YYEKEE (reference sequence).